This T cell receptor (beta chain) was retrieved from a study of long-term antiretroviral therapy in people with HIV (dated by TCRdb to between 2021 and 2024). Context from the whole study: The earliest samples were collected roughly a decade before the 2015 WHO recommendation for immediate ART, at a time when ART was usually postponed until CD4 counts fell. This retrospective serial study examined whether starting ART and sustained HIV suppression were associated with changes in the composition and diversity of the TRB repertoire in peripheral blood. The cohort contributed fewer than 200 cryopreserved PBMC samples from a few dozen adults with confirmed HIV infection, collected serially over a mean of about 6 years (range 1-12). Eleven of the 30 participants with HIV were female. No cross-contamination during QIAcube processing was shown when test extractions of a monoclonal T-cell line were performed alongside about 33 polyclonal samples.

The immunoSEQ hsTCRB v3.0 assay was used at survey level resolution for TRB variable region sequencing. TRB sequencing targeted a depth of about 40,000-55,000 T-cell genomes per sample. TRB libraries were pooled and sequenced on an Illumina MiSeq using a v3 150-cycle kit. The study's own analysis went as follows. Repertoire analysis was run in R within a reproducible Nextflow workflow that covered QC, data transformation and analysis. LymphoSeq2, an R package for AIRR-Seq data exploration, was used to implement custom analyses. A few samples that produced fewer than 5000 total TRB sequences were removed, so fewer than 200 HIV repertoires were analyzed. Among the 180 to 200 HIV repertoires that were kept, approximately 61 were collected before ART initiation and more than 120 were collected after ART initiation. Repertoires were downsampled to 5000 TRB nucleotide sequences, with summary statistics averaged over 100 downsampling iterations. Only TRB sequences with CDR3 regions of at least seven amino acids were retained for analysis. A Shannon entropy-derived clonality score and the Gini coefficient were used to measure diversity. In the repertoire networks, any two of the top 5000 CDR3 amino acid sequences were connected whenever the two sequences differed by an edit distance of one. Antigen specificity groups and MHC restriction were predicted for TRB CDR3 amino acid sequences with GLIPH2. To flag known associations with CMV, EBV, HIV or tissue antigens, CDR3 amino acid sequences were compared against VDJdb and McPAS-TCR. Pre-ART, post-ART and control groups were compared with Wilcoxon signed-rank tests and Holm-Bonferroni correction. Entries here come from immuneACCESS through TCRdb and include only in-frame sequences with V and J called. Some clones fail to appear in such tables; in the studies checked, an unresolved V gene covers under half of the shortfall, and the cause of the remainder is unknown. V and J calls and clone size are as listed in that table; D and trimming were resolved from the DNA. Present in this sample are about 39,000 clones, around 88% of which were seen just once. Almost 4% of the sample is in the top ten clones.

On this clone: This clone's antigen is unknown. Base qualities are missing; no much larger clone stands one base away.

The paper's findings and limits, for the study overall: No data were available on ART adherence, viral resistance or therapy changes, limiting inferences about post-ART repertoire changes. Owing to limited PBMC availability, only the TCR beta chain was sequenced, without alpha chain pairing. ART initiation was associated with a significant increase in TRB diversity, but diversity stayed significantly below transplant donor controls even after long-term ART. Compared with controls, HIV repertoires had narrower CDR3 length ranges, and the network structure pointed to an antigen-experienced repertoire that shifted only slightly toward naive after ART. Because pre-ART samples had limited cell numbers, unsorted PBMC were profiled rather than sorted CD4+ and CD8+ T cells. The samples span the years 2004 to 2017, and the ART regimens used may be less effective than current regimens. The repertoire was dominated across all time points by expanded TRB clones identified before ART initiation, although this dominance was seen to fluctuate and to decrease in many PLHIV after ART.

At the junction V is shortened by 7 bases and J by 0 bases; bases outside the gene matches: 8. Taken from cysteine to phenylalanine, the CDR3 has 17 residues. Just the 51-base CDR3 DNA is kept, in frame starting at base 1. The CDR1 and CDR2 encoded by the germline V gene are SNHLY and FYNNEI. To be included, a participant needed at least one PBMC sample from before ART initiation plus at least two post-ART samples. Treatment was received in the United States of America by all participants with HIV. Before DNA extraction, cryopreserved samples of about 0.9-11 million PBMC were thawed and then washed. At the time of the earliest PBMC sample for each participant with HIV, ages ranged from about 20 to 55 years. PBMC samples from each participant spanned 1-4 timepoints before ART initiation and 2-8 timepoints after ART initiation, with a median of 7 samples. For every participant, serial HIV viral load, CD4+ T-cell count, ART history and demographic data were obtained. Using a Qiagen kit on a QIAcube, genomic DNA was extracted from unsorted PBMC, with samples processed in batches of 12.

The sample was unsorted PBMCs, taken just before starting antiretroviral therapy. The receptor was derived from a young woman with HIV. This chain joins TRBV2 to TRBJ2-3, with 12 middle bases fitting TRBD2. The CDR3 here reads CASIGLAGHSSTDTQYF. In nucleotide form, the sequence is TGTGCCAGCATTGGACTAGCGGGGCATTCTAGCACAGATACGCAGTATTTT.